This TCR beta chain is drawn from a study of shared clonotypes between healthy human individuals. General study points: Four donors held around 5% of naive CD4 clonotypes in common. Blood alone was sampled, and tissue repertoires likely differ.

About this clone: As yet, its antigen is unknown.

Deep-level assay runs were performed. The genomic DNA of each subset was split evenly across several immunoSEQ plates. The assay was immunoSEQ multiplex PCR, and TCRdb's table has in-frame clones only and misses some. The sample lists roughly 850,000 clones; approximately 96% were seen once. CD8 cells regarded as naive lacked CD45RO, were positively chosen for CCR7, and omitted terminally differentiated effector memory CD45RA+ cells. The germline gives CDR1 SGHVS, CDR2 FNYEAQ. This CDR3 is 16 amino acids long. V was pared by 2 bases and J by 0 bases, with 12 bases between. This sequence was found in a man younger than 40 in good health. Sequenced sample: naive CD8+ T cells sorted from blood. The J gene is TRBJ2-3, the V gene TRBV7-6; no firm D call. In nucleotides, the CDR3 is TGTGCCAGCAGCTTAAGGCAGGACCAGAGCACAGATACGCAGTATTTT. Its translation: CASSLRQDQSTDTQYF.